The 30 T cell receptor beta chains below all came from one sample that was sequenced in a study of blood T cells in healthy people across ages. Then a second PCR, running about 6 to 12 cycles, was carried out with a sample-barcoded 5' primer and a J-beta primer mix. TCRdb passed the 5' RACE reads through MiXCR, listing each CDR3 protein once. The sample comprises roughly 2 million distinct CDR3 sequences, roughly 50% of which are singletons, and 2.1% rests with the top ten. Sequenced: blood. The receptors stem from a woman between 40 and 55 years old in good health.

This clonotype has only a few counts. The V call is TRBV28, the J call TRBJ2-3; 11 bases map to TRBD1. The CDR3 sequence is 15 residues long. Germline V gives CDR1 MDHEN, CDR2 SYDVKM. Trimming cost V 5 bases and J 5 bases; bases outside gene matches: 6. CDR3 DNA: TGTGCCAGCAGTATGGACAGGGGGCGTTTAGATACGCAGTATTTT. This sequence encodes CASSMDRGRLDTQYF.

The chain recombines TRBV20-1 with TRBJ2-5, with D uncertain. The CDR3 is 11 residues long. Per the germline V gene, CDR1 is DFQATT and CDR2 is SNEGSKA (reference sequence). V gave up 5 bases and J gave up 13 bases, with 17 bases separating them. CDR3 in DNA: TGCAGTGCTCCTCAGGCGCCCCGGTGGTACTTC. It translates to CSAPQAPRWYF.

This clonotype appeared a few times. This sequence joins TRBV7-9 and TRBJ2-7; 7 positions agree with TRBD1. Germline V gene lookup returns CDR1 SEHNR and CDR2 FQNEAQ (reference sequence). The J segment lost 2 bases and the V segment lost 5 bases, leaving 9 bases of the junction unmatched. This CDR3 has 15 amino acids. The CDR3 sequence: CASSPPGTAPYEQYF. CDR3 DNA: TGTGCCAGCAGCCCACCCGGGACAGCTCCCTACGAGCAGTACTTC.

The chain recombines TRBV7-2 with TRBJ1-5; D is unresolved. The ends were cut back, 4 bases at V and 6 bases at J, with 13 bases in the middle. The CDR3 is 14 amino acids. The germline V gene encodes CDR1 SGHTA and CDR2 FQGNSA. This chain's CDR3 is CASSSQAVGQPQHF. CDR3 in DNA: TGTGCCAGCAGCTCACAAGCCGTGGGTCAGCCCCAGCATTTT.

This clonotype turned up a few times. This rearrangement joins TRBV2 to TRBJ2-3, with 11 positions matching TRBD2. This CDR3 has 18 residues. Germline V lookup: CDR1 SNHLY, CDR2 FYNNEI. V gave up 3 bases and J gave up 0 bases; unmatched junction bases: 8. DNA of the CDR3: TGTGCCAGCAGTGATACGGGACTAGCGGTTACTAGCACAGATACGCAGTATTTT. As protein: CASSDTGLAVTSTDTQYF.

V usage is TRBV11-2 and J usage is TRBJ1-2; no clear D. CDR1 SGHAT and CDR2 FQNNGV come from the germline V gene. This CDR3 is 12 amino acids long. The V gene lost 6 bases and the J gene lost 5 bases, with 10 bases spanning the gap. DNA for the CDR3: TGTGCCAGCAGTCACTTTGAATATGGCTACACCTTC. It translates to CASSHFEYGYTF.

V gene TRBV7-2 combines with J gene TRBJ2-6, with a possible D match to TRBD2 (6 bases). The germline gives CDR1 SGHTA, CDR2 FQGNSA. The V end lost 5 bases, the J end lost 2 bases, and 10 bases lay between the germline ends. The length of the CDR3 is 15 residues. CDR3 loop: CASSRDFAGANVLTF. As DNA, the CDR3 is TGTGCCAGCAGCCGGGACTTTGCTGGGGCCAACGTCCTGACTTTC.

This CDR3 reads CASSPRTSGGNEQYF. CDR3 sequence (DNA): TGTGCCAGCAGCCCCCGGACTAGCGGGGGGAATGAGCAGTACTTC. The chain combines TRBV4-2 with TRBJ2-7; 14 bases map to TRBD2. V was pared by 4 bases and J by 7 bases, with 6 bases of the junction left unmatched. Germline CDR1 reads LGHNA; CDR2 reads YNFKEQ. The CDR3 totals 15 residues.

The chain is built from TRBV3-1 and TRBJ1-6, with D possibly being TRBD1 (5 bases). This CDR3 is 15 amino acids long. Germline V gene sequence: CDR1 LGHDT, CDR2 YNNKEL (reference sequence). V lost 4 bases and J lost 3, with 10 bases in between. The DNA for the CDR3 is TGTGCCAGCAGCCCCCGCAGGGTCTATAATTCACCCCTCCACTTT. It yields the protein CASSPRRVYNSPLHF. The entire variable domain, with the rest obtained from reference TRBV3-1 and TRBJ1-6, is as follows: DTAVSQTPKYLVTQMGNDKSIKCEQNLGHDTMYWYKQDSKKFLKIMFSYNNKELIINETVPNRFSPKSPDKAHLNLHINSLELGDSAVYFCASSPRRVYNSPLHFGNGTRLTVT.

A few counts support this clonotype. The CDR3 here is CASSPLPGWGEQYF. For the CDR3, the DNA is TGTGCCAGCAGCCCACTACCAGGTTGGGGCGAGCAGTACTTC. The J gene is TRBJ2-7, the V gene TRBV14; the D is unclear. The length of the CDR3 is 14 residues. V lost 4 bases, J lost 6 bases, and 16 bases lay in between. In germline, CDR1 is SGHDN, CDR2 FVKESK.

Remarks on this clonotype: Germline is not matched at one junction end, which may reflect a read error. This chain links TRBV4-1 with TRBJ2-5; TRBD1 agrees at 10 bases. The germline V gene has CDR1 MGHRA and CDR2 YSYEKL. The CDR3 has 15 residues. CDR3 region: CAGSHGQGEYETQYF. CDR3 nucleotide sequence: TGCGCCGGCAGCCACGGACAGGGGGAATACGAGACCCAGTACTTC.

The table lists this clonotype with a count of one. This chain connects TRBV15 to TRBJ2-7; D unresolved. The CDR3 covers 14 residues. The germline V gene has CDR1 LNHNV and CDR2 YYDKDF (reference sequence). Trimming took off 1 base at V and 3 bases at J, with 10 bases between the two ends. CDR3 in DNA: TGTGCCACCAGCAGAGGAAGACTGGGCTACGAGCAGTACTTC. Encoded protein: CATSRGRLGYEQYF.

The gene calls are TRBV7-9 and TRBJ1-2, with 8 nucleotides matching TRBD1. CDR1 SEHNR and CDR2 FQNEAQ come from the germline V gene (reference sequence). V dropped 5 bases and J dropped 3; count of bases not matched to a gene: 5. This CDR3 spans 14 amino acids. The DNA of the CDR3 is TGTGCCAGCAGCGCAGGGGGCGGGGACTATGGCTACACCTTC. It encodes CASSAGGGDYGYTF.

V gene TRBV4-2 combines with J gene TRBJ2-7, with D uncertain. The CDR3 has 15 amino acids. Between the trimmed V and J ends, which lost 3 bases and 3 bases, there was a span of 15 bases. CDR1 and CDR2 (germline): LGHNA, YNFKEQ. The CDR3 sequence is CASSQDTPCLYEQYF. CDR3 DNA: TGTGCCAGCAGCCAGGATACACCGTGTCTCTACGAGCAGTACTTC.

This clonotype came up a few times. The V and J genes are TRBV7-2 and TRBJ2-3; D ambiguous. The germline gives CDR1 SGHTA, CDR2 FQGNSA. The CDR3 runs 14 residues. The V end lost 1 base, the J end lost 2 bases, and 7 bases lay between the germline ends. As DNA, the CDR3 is TGTGCCAGCAGCTTAGACCCGGACACAGATACGCAGTATTTT. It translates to CASSLDPDTDTQYF.

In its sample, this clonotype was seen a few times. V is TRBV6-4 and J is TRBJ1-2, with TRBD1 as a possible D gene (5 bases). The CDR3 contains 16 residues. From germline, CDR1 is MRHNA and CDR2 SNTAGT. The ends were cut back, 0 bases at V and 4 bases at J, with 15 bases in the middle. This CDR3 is CASSDSSGAERYGYTF. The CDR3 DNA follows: TGTGCCAGCAGTGACTCGTCCGGGGCGGAACGCTATGGCTACACCTTC.

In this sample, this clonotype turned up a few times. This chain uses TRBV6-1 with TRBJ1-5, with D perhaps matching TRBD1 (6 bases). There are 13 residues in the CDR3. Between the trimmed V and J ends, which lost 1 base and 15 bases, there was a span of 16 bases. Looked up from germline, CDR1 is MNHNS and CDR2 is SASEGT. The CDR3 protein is CASSEVRDKGMHF. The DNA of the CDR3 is TGTGCCAGCAGTGAAGTAAGGGACAAGGGGATGCATTTT.

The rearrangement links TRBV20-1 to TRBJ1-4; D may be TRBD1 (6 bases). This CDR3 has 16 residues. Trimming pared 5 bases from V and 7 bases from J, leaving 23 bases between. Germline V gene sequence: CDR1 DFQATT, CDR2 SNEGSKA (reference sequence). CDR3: CSAVSGTQGGGEKLFF. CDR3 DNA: TGCAGTGCTGTCTCCGGGACACAGGGAGGTGGTGAAAAACTGTTTTTT.

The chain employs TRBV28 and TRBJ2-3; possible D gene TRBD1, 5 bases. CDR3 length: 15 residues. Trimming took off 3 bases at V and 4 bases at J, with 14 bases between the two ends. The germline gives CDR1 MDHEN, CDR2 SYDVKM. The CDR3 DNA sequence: TGTGCCAGCAGTTTCTTGTCTAGGGGATCAGATACGCAGTATTTT. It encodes CASSFLSRGSDTQYF.

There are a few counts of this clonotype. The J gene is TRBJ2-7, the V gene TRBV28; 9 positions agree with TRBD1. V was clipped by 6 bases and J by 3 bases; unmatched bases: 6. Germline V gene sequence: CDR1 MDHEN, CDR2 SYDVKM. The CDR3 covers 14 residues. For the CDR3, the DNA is TGTGCCAGCAGCTACACAGGGGGCGTCTACGAGCAGTACTTC. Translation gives CASSYTGGVYEQYF. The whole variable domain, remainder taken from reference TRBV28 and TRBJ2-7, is DVKVTQSSRYLVKRTGEKVFLECVQDMDHENMFWYRQDPGLGLRLIYFSYDVKMKEKGDIPEGYSVSREKKERFSLILESASTNQTSMYLCASSYTGGVYEQYFGPGTRLTVT.

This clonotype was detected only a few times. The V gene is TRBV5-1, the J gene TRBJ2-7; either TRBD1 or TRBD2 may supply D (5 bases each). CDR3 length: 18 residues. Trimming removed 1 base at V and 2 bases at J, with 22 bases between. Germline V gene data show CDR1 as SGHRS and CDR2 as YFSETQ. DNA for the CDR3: TGCGCCAGCAGCTTGCCAACCTCCTCCGGGACCGCGACCTACGAGCAGTACTTC. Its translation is CASSLPTSSGTATYEQYF.

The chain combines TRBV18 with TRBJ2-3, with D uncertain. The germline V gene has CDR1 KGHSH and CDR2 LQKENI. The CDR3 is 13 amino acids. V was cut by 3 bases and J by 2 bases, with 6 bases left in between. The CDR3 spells CASSPDVTDTQYF. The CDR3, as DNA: TGTGCCAGCTCACCCGACGTCACAGATACGCAGTATTTT. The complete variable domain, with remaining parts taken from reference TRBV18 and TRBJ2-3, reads NAGVMQNPRHLVRRRGQEARLRCSPMKGHSHVYWYRQLPEEGLKFMVYLQKENIIDESGMPKERFSAEFPKEGPSILRIQQVVRGDSAAYFCASSPDVTDTQYFGPGTRLTVL.

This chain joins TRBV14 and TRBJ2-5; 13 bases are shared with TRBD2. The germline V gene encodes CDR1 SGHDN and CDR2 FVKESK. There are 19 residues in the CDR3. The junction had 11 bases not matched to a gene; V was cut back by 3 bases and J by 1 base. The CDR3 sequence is CASSHKWTSGGPIQETQYF. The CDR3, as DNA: TGTGCCAGCAGCCATAAATGGACTAGCGGGGGCCCGATCCAAGAGACCCAGTACTTC.

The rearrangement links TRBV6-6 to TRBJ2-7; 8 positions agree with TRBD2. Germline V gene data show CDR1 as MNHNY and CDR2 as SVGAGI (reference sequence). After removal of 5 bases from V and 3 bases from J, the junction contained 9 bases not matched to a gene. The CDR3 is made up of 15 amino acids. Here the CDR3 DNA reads TGTGCCAGCAGTCCATCGGGGGGGCCCAACTACGAGCAGTACTTC. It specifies CASSPSGGPNYEQYF.

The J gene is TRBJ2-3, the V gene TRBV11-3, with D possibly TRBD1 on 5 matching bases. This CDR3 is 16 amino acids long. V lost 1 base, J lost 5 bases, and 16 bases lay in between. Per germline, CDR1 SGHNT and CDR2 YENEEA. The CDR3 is CASSLAGRAAGDTQYF. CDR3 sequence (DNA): TGTGCCAGCAGCTTAGCCGGCAGGGCCGCCGGAGATACGCAGTATTTT.

This chain's CDR3 is CASTMTWPDSPLHF. CDR3 nucleotides: TGTGCCAGCACCATGACGTGGCCAGATTCACCCCTCCACTTT. This sequence joins TRBV7-2 and TRBJ1-6; D gene uncertain. The CDR3 runs 14 residues. V lost 7 bases, J lost 8 bases, and 15 bases lay in between. Germline assignment: CDR1 SGHTA and CDR2 FQGNSA. Full variable domain (outside the CDR3, taken from reference TRBV7-2 and TRBJ1-6): GAGVSQSPSNKVTEKGKDVELRCDPISGHTALYWYRQSLGQGLEFLIYFQGNSAPDKSGLPSDRFSAERTGGSVSTLTIQRTQQEDSAVYLCASTMTWPDSPLHFGNGTRLTVT.

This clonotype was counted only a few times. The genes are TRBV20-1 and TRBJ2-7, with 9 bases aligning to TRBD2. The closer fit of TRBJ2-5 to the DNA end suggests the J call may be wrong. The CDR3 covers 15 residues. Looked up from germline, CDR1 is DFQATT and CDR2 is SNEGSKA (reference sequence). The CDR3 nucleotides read TGCAGTGCTAGAGGGCGGGGGGGTTTTGAAGAGACCCAGTACTTC. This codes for CSARGRGGFEETQYF.

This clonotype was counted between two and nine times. The CDR3 DNA sequence: TGCGCCAGCAGCTTTTCCGGAAAAGAAGGCTACACCTTC. Amino acid sequence: CASSFSGKEGYTF. The rearrangement uses TRBV5-1 and TRBJ1-2; D is unresolved. Germline CDR1 and CDR2: SGHRS and YFSETQ. Trimming pared 2 bases from V and 8 bases from J, leaving 13 bases between. This CDR3 has 13 amino acids. Variable domain in full (rest from reference TRBV5-1 and TRBJ1-2): KAGVTQTPRYLIKTRGQQVTLSCSPISGHRSVSWYQQTPGQGLQFLFEYFSETQRNKGNFPGRFSGRQFSNSRSEMNVSTLELGDSALYLCASSFSGKEGYTFGSGTRLTVV.

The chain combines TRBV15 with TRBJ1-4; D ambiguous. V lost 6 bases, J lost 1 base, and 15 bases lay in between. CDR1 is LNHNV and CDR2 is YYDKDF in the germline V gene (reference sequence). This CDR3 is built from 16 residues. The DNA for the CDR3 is TGTGCCACCAGTCATTTGGGGTGGGGAACTAATGAAAAACTGTTTTTT. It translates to CATSHLGWGTNEKLFF.

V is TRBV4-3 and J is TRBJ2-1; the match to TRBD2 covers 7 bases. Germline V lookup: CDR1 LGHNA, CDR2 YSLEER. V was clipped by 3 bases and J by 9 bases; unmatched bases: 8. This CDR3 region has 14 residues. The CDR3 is CASSQTGGSCEQFF. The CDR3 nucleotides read TGCGCCAGCAGCCAGACGGGGGGAAGTTGTGAGCAGTTCTTC.